The next 23 T cell receptor beta chains were all read from a single sample in a study of T cells expressing NK-cell markers. Each CDR3 protein gets one entry in TCRdb, which reprocessed the 5' RACE reads and gives no DNA. The specimen's table records 500,000 to 700,000 distinct CDR3 sequences. Sequences were obtained from blood T cells: a sorted CD56 or NKG2C T cell subset, CD4+ or CD8+ T cells, or bulk PBMC T cells (not recorded which). These receptor sequences come from a man between 18 and 35 years old in good health.

The gene calls are TRBV10-3 and TRBJ2-7; TCRdb's D gene call, TRBD2, goes unchecked for lack of DNA. Germline assignment: CDR1 ENHRY and CDR2 SYGVKD. This CDR3 contains 14 residues. CDR3 region: CAITKGSGGDEQYF.

This chain connects TRBV5-1 to TRBJ2-4; the D call from TCRdb, TRBD2, cannot be confirmed without DNA. This CDR3 has 15 amino acids. The germline V gene has CDR1 SGHRS and CDR2 YFSETQ. The CDR3 loop reads CASSSPTSGSNIQYF.

The rearrangement joins TRBV6-5 to TRBJ2-1; TCRdb returns TRBD1, unconfirmable since there is no DNA. The germline gives CDR1 MNHEY, CDR2 SVGAGI. The CDR3 runs 12 residues. CDR3 region: CASSSQTVQQFF.

V is TRBV4-1 and J is TRBJ2-1; the TCRdb call, TRBD2, lacks DNA for checking. Germline values: CDR1 MGHRA, CDR2 YSYEKL. CDR3 length: 18 amino acids. This CDR3 reads CASSFSGTSSPLYNEQFF.

The chain couples TRBV4-2 to TRBJ2-5; TCRdb's assignment of TRBD2 cannot be checked, as there is no DNA. Germline loops: CDR1 LGHNA, CDR2 YNFKEQ. The CDR3 consists of 14 residues. CDR3 protein: CASSVQTSGETQYF.

The chain recombines TRBV5-6 with TRBJ2-3; TCRdb indicates TRBD1, and absent DNA this call remains unverified. This CDR3 region has 15 residues. Germline CDR1 is SGHDT and CDR2 is YYEEEE. Here the CDR3 reads CASSSGQTWTDTQYF.

The genes are TRBV12-3 or TRBV12-4 and TRBJ1-2. CDR3 size: 17 residues. CDR3 residues: CASSPTSERAANYGYTF.

CDR3 in amino acids: CASSHPSQGRQGSSGANVLTF. The chain links TRBV4-1 to TRBJ2-6; TCRdb calls TRBD1, which cannot be checked without DNA. Germline V gene lookup returns CDR1 MGHRA and CDR2 YSYEKL. The CDR3 is 21 amino acids.

The chain couples TRBV27 to TRBJ1-1; TCRdb names TRBD1, which stays unverified in the absence of DNA. The V gene's germline CDR1 is MNHEY and CDR2 SMNVEV (reference sequence). This CDR3 region has 18 residues. The CDR3 reads CASRHMGVRRGWNTEAFF.

The V and J genes are TRBV11-2 and TRBJ2-1; TCRdb proposes TRBD2, but this gene call is untestable without DNA. The CDR3 is 15 residues long. CDR1 is SGHAT, CDR2 FQNNGV, per germline. The CDR3 is CASSSLAWYDNEQFF.

The rearrangement links TRBV29-1 to TRBJ1-1; TCRdb's D call of TRBD1 is untestable without DNA. Germline lookup yields CDR1 SQVTM and CDR2 ANQGSEA. This CDR3 spans 12 amino acids. The CDR3 reads CSVQGIALEAFF.

This chain connects TRBV20-1 to TRBJ2-1; TCRdb gives TRBD2 as the D gene, but with no DNA this cannot be confirmed. Germline V lookup: CDR1 DFQATT, CDR2 SNEGSKA (reference sequence). The CDR3 length is 15 residues. CDR3 sequence reads: CSARDPRTSGVEQFF.

This sequence joins TRBV13 and TRBJ2-5; TCRdb's D call, TRBD1, is unchecked because there is no DNA. Germline CDR1 and CDR2: PRHDT and FYEKMQ (reference sequence). The CDR3 sequence is 16 residues long. Here the CDR3 reads CASKTTTGPFQETQYF.

This chain uses TRBV3-1 with TRBJ2-3. Germline V gene data show CDR1 as LGHDT and CDR2 as YNNKEL (reference sequence). This CDR3 region has 12 residues. The CDR3 is CASSQEPDTQYF.

The V gene is TRBV18, the J gene TRBJ2-2; the D call of TRBD1 rests on TCRdb alone, since no DNA is present to check it. The CDR3 covers 14 residues. The V gene's germline CDR1 is KGHSH and CDR2 LQKENI. The CDR3 spells CASSPEGQTGELFF. Drawing the rest from reference TRBV18 and TRBJ2-2, the complete variable domain is NAGVMQNPRHLVRRRGQEARLRCSPMKGHSHVYWYRQLPEEGLKFMVYLQKENIIDESGMPKERFSAEFPKEGPSILRIQQVVRGDSAAYFCASSPEGQTGELFFGEGSRLTVL.

The chain recombines TRBV5-6 with TRBJ2-1; the TCRdb D gene call, TRBD2, has no DNA to confirm it. The CDR3 is made up of 16 amino acids. CDR1 is SGHDT and CDR2 is YYEEEE in the germline V gene. CDR3 amino acids: CASSPGLARDYNEQFF.

The chain links TRBV25-1 to TRBJ1-4. This CDR3 has 14 amino acids. Germline values: CDR1 MGHDK, CDR2 SYGVNS. CDR3 in amino acids: CASSEGSLGGKLFF. Together with reference TRBV25-1 and TRBJ1-4, the CDR3 gives the full variable domain: EADIYQTPRYLVIGTGKKITLECSQTMGHDKMYWYQQDPGMELHLIHYSYGVNSTEKGDLSSESTVSRIRTEHFPLTLESARPSHTSQYLCASSEGSLGGKLFFGSGTQLSVL.

The chain joins TRBV29-1 to TRBJ2-7. The CDR3 sequence is 14 residues long. CDR1 is SQVTM and CDR2 is ANQGSEA in the germline V gene. The CDR3 loop reads CSVAPSHRSYEQYF.

This chain joins TRBV12-3 or TRBV12-4 and TRBJ1-2; TCRdb reports TRBD1, a call that lacks DNA to check it against. The CDR3 covers 15 residues. The CDR3 reads CASSSLGTGPLGYTF.

The chain recombines TRBV4-2 with TRBJ1-5. In germline, CDR1 is LGHNA, CDR2 YNFKEQ. The CDR3 contains 13 residues. CDR3 amino acids: CASSQDIRQPQHF.

The rearrangement links TRBV11-2 to TRBJ1-6. The germline gives CDR1 SGHAT, CDR2 FQNNGV. CDR3 size: 12 residues. The CDR3 loop is CASSFEDSPLHF.

The J gene is TRBJ2-1, the V gene TRBV24-1. This CDR3 region has 17 residues. CDR1 KGHDR and CDR2 SFDVKD come from the germline V gene. This CDR3 is CATSDFDGVGSYNEQFF.

Here the CDR3 reads CASSLALALSYNEQFF. The chain uses TRBV7-2 and TRBJ2-1. Germline loops: CDR1 SGHTA, CDR2 FQGNSA. The CDR3 loop spans 16 amino acids.